This is a list of T cell receptor beta chains from one sample in a study of T cell repertoires in cytomegalovirus infection. Each CDR3 protein is one row after TCRdb ran MiXCR on the reads. The data contain 400,000 or so distinct CDR3 sequences, approximately 31% of them seen just once; the ten biggest clones take up approximately 14%. Material for sequencing was PBMCs. All receptors come from a human donor in good health (CMV status not recorded). Some clones in this sample may be carry-over from other donors' samples. Each CDR3 is given with its conserved first and last residue. The order of the fields is V gene, clone size, J gene, D gene, CDR3 DNA, CDR3 protein. D genes are given only for firm matches. Part of the rows lack a size; the others show once, few, many or a class for expanded clones.

v_gene: TRBV12-3/TRBV12-4
abundance: -
j_gene: TRBJ2-3
d_gene: TRBD2
CDR3nt: TGTGCCAGCAGTCCTCCTCGAGCGGGGGGTACAGATACGCAGTATTTT
CDR3aa: CASSPPRAGGTDTQYF

v_gene: TRBV11-3
abundance: -
j_gene: TRBJ2-4
d_gene: -
CDR3nt: TGTGCCAGCAGCTTCACCAGGCTCAGCATTCAGTACTTC
CDR3aa: CASSFTRLSIQYF

v_gene: TRBV7-2
abundance: -
j_gene: TRBJ2-1
d_gene: -
CDR3nt: TGTGCCAGCAGCTTAGAAGGGGCAGTTGGCAATGAGCATTTCTTC
CDR3aa: CASSLEGAVGNEHFF

v_gene: TRBV7-9
abundance: -
j_gene: TRBJ2-2
d_gene: -
CDR3nt: TGTGCCAGCAGCGAAGGTAGAAGACAGCCATTTGACACCGGGGAGCTGTTTTTT
CDR3aa: CASSEGRRQPFDTGELFF

v_gene: TRBV4-3
abundance: -
j_gene: TRBJ2-1
d_gene: -
CDR3nt: TGCGCCAGCAGCTATGGACATTTCCGCGACAATGAGCAGTTCTTC
CDR3aa: CASSYGHFRDNEQFF

v_gene: TRBV9
abundance: -
j_gene: TRBJ1-2
d_gene: -
CDR3nt: TGTGCCAGCAGCGGTAGTCGTAGCGGGACCGCTGGCTACACCTTC
CDR3aa: CASSGSRSGTAGYTF

v_gene: TRBV7-2
abundance: -
j_gene: TRBJ2-2
d_gene: -
CDR3nt: TGTGCCAGCAGCCCCCCCCGAGGGGAAGGGTGGACCGGGGAGCTGTTTTTT
CDR3aa: CASSPPRGEGWTGELFF

v_gene: TRBV29-1
abundance: few
j_gene: TRBJ1-5
d_gene: -
CDR3nt: TGCAGCGTTGCAGTGGGGCTCAAGCTTCAGGAGGGACATCAGCCCCAGCATTTT
CDR3aa: CSVAVGLKLQEGHQPQHF

v_gene: TRBV7-2
abundance: few
j_gene: TRBJ1-1
d_gene: -
CDR3nt: TGTGCCAGCAGCTACCGGGGGATAGGAACTGAAGCTTTCTTT
CDR3aa: CASSYRGIGTEAFF

v_gene: TRBV20-1
abundance: once
j_gene: TRBJ2-5
d_gene: -
CDR3nt: TGCAGTGCTAGTCCCGGGGGGACCCAGTACTTC
CDR3aa: CSASPGGTQYF

v_gene: TRBV12-3/TRBV12-4
abundance: few
j_gene: TRBJ2-7
d_gene: -
CDR3nt: TGTGCCAGCAGTTCCTCGACAGCCGAGCAGTACTTC
CDR3aa: CASSSSTAEQYF

v_gene: TRBV12-3/TRBV12-4
abundance: many
j_gene: TRBJ2-5
d_gene: -
CDR3nt: TGTGCCAGCAGTCCCCGGGGTGAGACCCAGTACTTC
CDR3aa: CASSPRGETQYF

v_gene: TRBV7-2
abundance: -
j_gene: TRBJ1-3
d_gene: TRBD1
CDR3nt: TGTGCCAGCAGCTTAGGGGCCCCGGGACAGGTGGGAAACACCATATATTTT
CDR3aa: CASSLGAPGQVGNTIYF

v_gene: TRBV7-9
abundance: many
j_gene: TRBJ2-7
d_gene: -
CDR3nt: TGTGCCAGCAGCGCACAGGGGGGGTCCTACGAGCAGTACTTC
CDR3aa: CASSAQGGSYEQYF

v_gene: TRBV5-4
abundance: -
j_gene: TRBJ2-3
d_gene: TRBD2
CDR3nt: TGTGCCAGCAGCTTGGAAGGGACTAGCGGTAGGAGGGGAGATACGCAGTATTTT
CDR3aa: CASSLEGTSGRRGDTQYF

v_gene: TRBV19
abundance: few
j_gene: TRBJ1-4
d_gene: -
CDR3nt: TGTGCCAGTAGAAGTAGTATTTATGAAAAACTGTTTTTT
CDR3aa: CASRSSIYEKLFF

v_gene: TRBV12-3/TRBV12-4
abundance: -
j_gene: TRBJ2-3
d_gene: TRBD1
CDR3nt: TGTGCCAGCAGTTTAAACGGACAGGCTTACACAGATACGCAGTATTTT
CDR3aa: CASSLNGQAYTDTQYF

v_gene: TRBV19
abundance: -
j_gene: TRBJ1-5
d_gene: -
CDR3nt: TGTGCCAGCAGAAACTCAGGATGGGGCCTCAATCAGCCCCAGCATTTT
CDR3aa: CASRNSGWGLNQPQHF

v_gene: TRBV15
abundance: -
j_gene: TRBJ1-1
d_gene: -
CDR3nt: TGTGCCACCCTTAATAGACCACAAGTATACACTGAAGCTTTCTTT
CDR3aa: CATLNRPQVYTEAFF

v_gene: TRBV6-1
abundance: many
j_gene: TRBJ2-1
d_gene: TRBD2
CDR3nt: TGTGCCAGCAGTGAATCTAGCGGATCATACAATGAGCAGTTCTTC
CDR3aa: CASSESSGSYNEQFF

v_gene: TRBV6-2/TRBV6-3
abundance: -
j_gene: TRBJ2-7
d_gene: -
CDR3nt: TGTGCCAGCACCCCGGGTGGGATCGAGCAGTACTTC
CDR3aa: CASTPGGIEQYF

v_gene: TRBV14
abundance: many
j_gene: TRBJ1-4
d_gene: TRBD1
CDR3nt: TGTGCCAGCAGCTTAAGGCGACAGGGCGATGAAAAACTGTTTTTT
CDR3aa: CASSLRRQGDEKLFF

v_gene: TRBV4-2
abundance: -
j_gene: TRBJ1-2
d_gene: -
CDR3nt: TGTGCCAGCAGCCAAGAAACGGCCCTCTATGGCTACACCTTC
CDR3aa: CASSQETALYGYTF

v_gene: TRBV4-1
abundance: few
j_gene: TRBJ1-6
d_gene: -
CDR3nt: TGCGCCAGCAGCCAGAGACAGGAGGATAATTCACCCCTCCACTTT
CDR3aa: CASSQRQEDNSPLHF